The 32 T cell receptor beta chains in this list originate from one sample, sequenced in a study of shared clonotypes between healthy human individuals. TCRdb's table, derived via immunoSEQ multiplex PCR, lists solely in-frame clones and lacks some. This table holds a few hundred thousand clones, more than 70% found once. The sequencing input was PBMCs. These receptors originate from a woman in her thirties or forties in good health. Some clones in this sample may be carry-over from other donors' samples.

V and J are TRBV4-2 and TRBJ1-2; no firm D call. The CDR3 sequence is 11 residues long. The germline V and J ends were trimmed by 1 base and 6 bases, with 3 bases remaining between them. The germline V gene has CDR1 LGHNA and CDR2 YNFKEQ. CDR3 region: CASSQVDGYTF. DNA for the CDR3: TGTGCCAGCAGCCAAGTGGATGGCTACACCTTC.

This clone occurred once. The chain links TRBV6-1 to TRBJ1-1; 7 nucleotides line up with TRBD1. V shed 5 bases and J 11 bases; nucleotides not matched to a gene: 8. The germline V gene encodes CDR1 MNHNS and CDR2 SASEGT. The CDR3 sequence is 12 residues long. CDR3 amino acids: CASSIGQVWAFF. The CDR3 DNA reads TGTGCCAGCAGTATCGGACAGGTTTGGGCTTTCTTT.

V gene TRBV5-5 combines with J gene TRBJ2-7, with TRBD1 as a possible D gene (5 bases). Per germline, CDR1 SGHKS and CDR2 YYEKEE (reference sequence). The V end lost 4 bases, the J end lost 2 bases, and 13 bases lay between the germline ends. This CDR3 has 14 amino acids. In DNA form, the CDR3 reads TGTGCCAGCAGCATACAGGTCTTTCCCTACGAGCAGTACTTC. As protein: CASSIQVFPYEQYF.

The V gene is TRBV10-1, the J gene TRBJ1-1; no reliable D call. The CDR3 runs 13 residues. The V gene's germline CDR1 is WNHNN and CDR2 SYGVQD (reference sequence). With 4 bases removed from V and 10 bases from J, the gap between germline ends came to 16 bases. The DNA for the CDR3 is TGCGCCAGCAGTGCCCGGCGAGAAGGCGCAGCTTTCTTT. It yields the protein CASSARREGAAFF.

This chain links TRBV13 with TRBJ2-7; 8 nucleotides line up with TRBD1. The J segment lost 2 bases and the V segment lost 5 bases, leaving 8 bases of the junction unmatched. CDR3 size: 15 residues. Germline-derived CDR1 and CDR2 are PRHDT and FYEKMQ (reference sequence). The CDR3 DNA follows: TGTGCCAGCAGCAACAGACAGGGGATTGCCTACGAGCAGTACTTC. Its protein is CASSNRQGIAYEQYF. Full variable domain (outside the CDR3, taken from reference TRBV13 and TRBJ2-7): AAGVIQSPRHLIKEKRETATLKCYPIPRHDTVYWYQQGPGQDPQFLISFYEKMQSDKGSIPDRFSAQQFSDYHSELNMSSLELGDSALYFCASSNRQGIAYEQYFGPGTRLTVT.

As for this clone: This likely came from a read error, as a far larger clone is one base away. The chain links TRBV29-1 to TRBJ1-4; TRBD1 matches 9 bases. Germline loops: CDR1 SQVTM, CDR2 ANQGSEA. This CDR3 has 16 amino acids. The DNA for the CDR3 is TGCAGCGGTCCTCTCCGCCGGGACAGGGAGGACGAAAAACTGCTTTTT. It yields the protein CSGPLRRDREDEKLLF. Based on the CDR3 plus reference TRBV29-1 and TRBJ1-4, the full variable domain is SAVISQKPSRDICQRGTSLTIQCQVDSQVTMMFWYRQQPGQSLTLIATANQGSEATYESGFVIDKFPISRPNLTFSTLTVSNMSPEDSSIYLCSGPLRRDREDEKLLFGSGTQLSVL.

Note on this clone: Other DNA sequences from this sample encode an identical CDR3 as well. The genes are TRBV19 and TRBJ1-2; tentative D call: TRBD1 (6 bases). Germline CDR1 reads LNHDA; CDR2 reads SQIVND (reference sequence). This CDR3 contains 16 residues. Between the trimmed V and J ends, which lost 3 bases and 6 bases, there was a span of 20 bases. CDR3 bases: TGTGCCAGTAGTATCAGGGGTCGGCTCCTTTTTCATGGCTACACCTTC. This gives the protein CASSIRGRLLFHGYTF.

The chain joins TRBV14 to TRBJ2-1, with 9 bases fitting TRBD2. The CDR3 spans 15 residues. Germline values: CDR1 SGHDN, CDR2 FVKESK. V trimming: 1 base; J trimming: 8 bases; junction bases outside the gene matches: 6. CDR3 residues: CASSQASGTVYEQFF. As DNA, the CDR3 is TGTGCCAGCAGCCAAGCTAGCGGGACTGTATATGAGCAGTTCTTC.

This chain links TRBV4-2 with TRBJ2-7; 7 bases are a match to TRBD2. V gave up 0 bases and J gave up 9 bases; unmatched junction bases: 14. CDR3 length equals 16 residues. The V gene's germline CDR1 is LGHNA and CDR2 YNFKEQ. The CDR3 nucleotides are TGTGCCAGCAGCCAAGAGGGAGCGGGACGATCGCGTAGGCAGTACTTC. It specifies CASSQEGAGRSRRQYF.

The J gene is TRBJ1-3, the V gene TRBV5-1; perhaps TRBD1 as D (6 bases). The CDR3 extends over 14 amino acids. Germline-derived CDR1 and CDR2 are SGHRS and YFSETQ. V lost 2 bases and J lost 3, with 9 bases in between. The CDR3 region is CASSLTGSGNTIYF. The CDR3 nucleotides are TGCGCCAGCAGCTTAACAGGGAGTGGAAACACCATATATTTT.

The J gene is TRBJ2-1, the V gene TRBV9; unclear D gene. The CDR3 has 12 amino acids. Per the germline V gene, CDR1 is SGDLS and CDR2 is YYNGEE. Deletions cut 0 bases from V and 9 bases from J, with 7 bases between. The CDR3 region has the DNA TGTGCCAGCAGCGTAGGCAGGAGTGAGCAGTTCTTC. It encodes CASSVGRSEQFF.

On this clone itself: This specimen includes other DNA sequences encoding the same CDR3. The rearrangement uses TRBV5-1 and TRBJ2-5; 13 nucleotides line up with TRBD2. This CDR3 contains 15 residues. From germline, CDR1 is SGHRS and CDR2 YFSETQ. With V trimmed by 0 bases and J by 4 bases, 0 bases remained unmatched. Here the CDR3 DNA reads TGCGCCAGCAGCTTGGGGACTAGCGGGAGAGAGACCCAGTACTTC. Protein: CASSLGTSGRETQYF.

The V and J genes are TRBV11-2 and TRBJ2-3; 7 nucleotides line up with TRBD2. The V gene end was trimmed by 8 bases and the J gene end by 0 bases; junction bases not matched to a gene: 5. This CDR3 has 14 amino acids. Germline V CDR1 and CDR2: SGHAT, FQNNGV. DNA of the CDR3: TGTGCCAGCCGAGAAGCGGGAAGCACAGATACGCAGTATTTT. Translation gives CASREAGSTDTQYF.

Comments on this clone: Just one base apart from a much larger clone, this may be a read error. The same CDR3 also results from other DNA sequences found in this sample. V usage is TRBV6-5 and J usage is TRBJ1-2; 7 bases line up with TRBD1. CDR1 and CDR2 from the germline V gene are MNHEY and SVGAGI. Losses at the gene ends were 0 bases for V and 1 base for J; bases not matched to a gene: 5. This CDR3 is built from 16 residues. The DNA of the CDR3 is TGTGCCAGCAGTTACTCTCCCGGGGACAGTAACTATGGCTACACCTTC. The encoded protein is CASSYSPGDSNYGYTF.

V gene TRBV7-2 combines with J gene TRBJ2-1; the match to TRBD1 covers 8 bases. The CDR3 loop spans 13 amino acids. CDR1 and CDR2 from the germline V gene are SGHTA and FQGNSA. Germline trimming cut 3 bases from V and 6 bases from J; bases unmatched to any gene: 1. CDR3 sequence reads: CASSFTGGNEQFF. The CDR3 DNA is TGTGCCAGCAGCTTTACAGGGGGCAATGAGCAGTTCTTC.

The chain recombines TRBV7-3 with TRBJ2-2; D remains unclear. Trimming removed 1 base at V and 1 base at J, with 10 bases between. Germline CDR1 reads SGHTA; CDR2 reads FQGTGA. This CDR3 has 16 amino acids. The CDR3, as DNA: TGTGCCAGCAGCTTAAATCAGGCCGGGAACACCGGGGAGCTGTTTTTT. It yields the protein CASSLNQAGNTGELFF.

Comments on this clone: A far larger clone is one nucleotide away, so this likely arose from a read error. The chain uses TRBV5-1 and TRBJ2-7; 9 bases map to TRBD2. From germline, CDR1 is SGHRS and CDR2 YFSETQ. V shed 1 base, J shed 2 bases, and the junction held 4 bases outside the gene matches. This CDR3 region has 15 residues. CDR3 DNA sequence: TGCGCCAGCAGCTTGCCTAGCGGGGCCACCTACGAGCAGTACTTC. It yields the protein CASSLPSGATYEQYF.

About this clone: One base away lies a much larger clone, so this may be a sequencing read error. The CDR3: CASSLDGMGFTYGQYF. DNA for the CDR3: TGTGCCAGCAGCTTAGACGGTATGGGCTTTACCTACGGGCAGTACTTC. V is TRBV7-9 and J is TRBJ2-7; no reliable D call. Germline CDR1 reads SEHNR; CDR2 reads FQNEAQ (reference sequence). The CDR3 extends over 16 amino acids.

As regards this clone: Only one base separates this from a far larger clonotype, so it likely reflects a read error. Without the conserved terminal phenylalanine or tryptophan, this CDR3 likely stems from a read error. The limits of the CDR3 on the DNA are not certain, so only TCRdb's listed CDR3 is given. The genes are TRBV30 and TRBJ1-2; TRBD1, as called in the table, went unchecked against the DNA. CDR1 is GTSNPN and CDR2 is SVGIG in the germline V gene (reference sequence). From its first to its last residue, the CDR3 has 13 amino acids. The CDR3 here is CAWGVGQWEGCTL.

V and J are TRBV5-1 and TRBJ2-3, with TRBD2 identical over 7 bases. Trimming removed 2 bases from V and 0 bases from J; junction bases left unmatched: 9. Germline values: CDR1 SGHRS, CDR2 YFSETQ. The CDR3 runs to 17 residues. The CDR3 DNA reads as TGCGCCAGCAGCTTTCGAAGCGGGACTACTAGCACAGATACGCAGTATTTT. Its protein is CASSFRSGTTSTDTQYF.

The genes are TRBV9 and TRBJ2-1; D is undetermined. This CDR3 region has 13 residues. V gave up 2 bases and J gave up 3 bases, with 6 bases separating them. Per the germline V gene, CDR1 is SGDLS and CDR2 is YYNGEE. CDR3 sequence reads: CASSVGHYNEQFF. The CDR3 DNA follows: TGTGCCAGCAGCGTGGGCCACTACAATGAGCAGTTCTTC.

The CDR3: CASSVVTGNEQFF. The CDR3 nucleotides read TGTGCCAGCAGCGTAGTGACAGGAAATGAGCAGTTCTTC. The chain employs TRBV9 and TRBJ2-1, with a weak D call TRBD1 (6 bases). This CDR3 contains 13 residues. V was cut by 0 bases and J by 7 bases, with 8 bases left in between. Germline V gives CDR1 SGDLS, CDR2 YYNGEE.

Worth noting for this clone: A far larger clone is off by one base, so a read error is likely. V is TRBV29-1 and J is TRBJ1-3; a weak D match, TRBD1 (5 bases). CDR3 size: 14 residues. Germline CDR1 reads SQVTM; CDR2 reads ANQGSEA. CDR3 amino acids: CSVNVGGTGNAIYF. In DNA form, the CDR3 reads TGCAGCGTTAATGTTGGGGGGACGGGAAACGCCATATATTTT.

DNA for the CDR3: TGTGCCAGCAGCTTAGGGGGCAGCAATCAGCCCCAGCATTTT. Its translation: CASSLGGSNQPQHF. The gene calls are TRBV13 and TRBJ1-5, with D unclear. CDR3 size: 14 residues. The germline V and J ends were trimmed by 0 bases and 1 base, with 4 bases remaining between them. From germline, CDR1 is PRHDT and CDR2 FYEKMQ (reference sequence).

This clone was detected ten times or more. The chain has TRBV29-1 and TRBJ2-1, with 8 bases fitting TRBD1. The CDR3 is 12 amino acids. Germline V gene sequence: CDR1 SQVTM, CDR2 ANQGSEA. V gave up 5 bases and J gave up 7 bases; unmatched junction bases: 4. The CDR3 is CSVQGAGNEQFF. CDR3 nucleotides: TGCAGCGTTCAGGGGGCTGGAAATGAGCAGTTCTTC.

The chain uses TRBV6-1 and TRBJ2-1, with 8 bases lining up with TRBD2. Looked up from germline, CDR1 is MNHNS and CDR2 is SASEGT. J lost 2 bases, V lost 6 bases, and 3 bases had no gene match. The CDR3 contains 14 residues. CDR3 nucleotides: TGTGCCAGCAGCCGACTAGCGACCTACAATGAGCAGTTCTTC. It specifies CASSRLATYNEQFF.

The genes are TRBV4-2 and TRBJ1-1; perhaps TRBD1 as D (5 bases). The germline V and J ends were trimmed by 3 bases and 1 base, with 15 bases remaining between them. Germline V CDR1 and CDR2: LGHNA, YNFKEQ. This CDR3 has 16 residues. CDR3 sequence: CASSQGGNTANTEAFF. Written as DNA, the CDR3 is TGTGCCAGCAGCCAGGGGGGGAATACCGCGAACACTGAAGCTTTCTTT.

The chain recombines TRBV28 with TRBJ1-5, with D unclear. Trimming took 7 bases from V and 0 from J, leaving 4 bases between them. Germline V gives CDR1 MDHEN, CDR2 SYDVKM. The CDR3 totals 12 residues. The CDR3 region is CASKTSNQPQHF. CDR3 nucleotide sequence: TGTGCCAGCAAAACTAGCAATCAGCCCCAGCATTTT.

The CDR3 DNA is TGTGCCACCAGCAGAGAGGAGGGGCGGAACTATGGCTACACCTTC. Translating it yields CATSREEGRNYGYTF. This sequence joins TRBV15 and TRBJ1-2; weak D call: TRBD1 (5 bases). This CDR3 spans 15 amino acids. V dropped 0 bases and J dropped 2 bases, with 10 bases sitting between them. CDR1 and CDR2 (germline): LNHNV, YYDKDF (reference sequence).

This clone has a count of ten or more. The chain is built from TRBV18 and TRBJ2-1; D might be TRBD1 (5 bases). Germline CDR1 and CDR2: KGHSH and LQKENI. V lost 4 bases and J lost 1, with 17 bases in between. The CDR3 extends over 17 amino acids. CDR3 sequence (DNA): TGTGCCAGCTCACGGGTGTCAGGGAAAGGATCCTACAATGAGCAGTTCTTC. The encoded protein is CASSRVSGKGSYNEQFF.

The rearrangement uses TRBV4-3 and TRBJ1-4, with D unresolved. The germline gives CDR1 LGHNA, CDR2 YSLEER. CDR3 size: 12 residues. Trimming removed 5 bases from V and 13 bases from J, with 14 bases in between. The CDR3 DNA reads TGCGCCAGCAGCGACGGGCCTCGCGGACTGTTTTTT. Encoded protein: CASSDGPRGLFF.

The V gene is TRBV27, the J gene TRBJ2-5; TRBD2 matches at 8 bases. In germline, CDR1 is MNHEY, CDR2 SMNVEV (reference sequence). With V trimmed by 5 bases and J by 12 bases, 5 bases remained unmatched. The CDR3 is 11 residues long. The CDR3: CASSLTSGKYF. The DNA for the CDR3 is TGTGCCAGCAGTCTTACTAGCGGAAAGTACTTC.